Listed below are T cell receptor beta chains from one sample, sequenced in a study of cytomegalovirus exposure and HLA in healthy donors. Clones were sequenced by immunoSEQ multiplex PCR, and TCRdb holds only the in-frame ones, with some missing. The profile shows roughly 67,000 clones, over 80% of them singletons. The sequenced material came from PBMCs. These TCRs come from a man between 18 and 35 years old in good health and CMV-seronegative. Each CDR3 is given with its conserved first and last residue. Each record gives: V gene, J gene, CDR3 length, CDR3 protein.

v_gene: TRBV30
j_gene: TRBJ2-7
len: 13
CDR3aa: CAWRLAGTYEQYF

v_gene: TRBV2
j_gene: TRBJ1-2
len: 12
CDR3aa: CASRQGANLYTF

v_gene: TRBV7-9
j_gene: TRBJ2-7
len: 15
CDR3aa: CASSLGGGGSYEQYF

v_gene: TRBV19
j_gene: TRBJ2-1
len: 15
CDR3aa: CASSSPGTQYNEQFF

v_gene: TRBV5-5
j_gene: TRBJ2-2
len: 15
CDR3aa: CASSLAGGSTGELFF

v_gene: TRBV7-8
j_gene: TRBJ2-2
len: 17
CDR3aa: CASSLGIGQGSTGELFF

v_gene: TRBV4-2
j_gene: TRBJ2-7
len: 17
CDR3aa: CASSQVGLTGSLSEQYF

v_gene: TRBV28
j_gene: TRBJ1-2
len: 12
CDR3aa: CASSGGGYGYTF

v_gene: TRBV11-2
j_gene: TRBJ1-2
len: 13
CDR3aa: CASSLGGGGGYTF

v_gene: TRBV21-1
j_gene: TRBJ2-3
len: 16
CDR3aa: CASKPGTSGSTDTQYF

v_gene: TRBV7-3
j_gene: TRBJ2-1
len: 18
CDR3aa: CASSLRGGRAVSYNEQFF

v_gene: TRBV28
j_gene: TRBJ2-3
len: 16
CDR3aa: CASSYLAGGRGDTQYF

v_gene: TRBV2
j_gene: TRBJ1-1
len: 13
CDR3aa: CATGTGVNTEAFF

v_gene: TRBV5-6
j_gene: TRBJ2-7
len: 17
CDR3aa: CASSGGRGGYATYEQYF

v_gene: TRBV28
j_gene: TRBJ2-7
len: 16
CDR3aa: CASIPPSGRLPYEQYF

v_gene: TRBV5-5
j_gene: TRBJ2-3
len: 14
CDR3aa: CASSSLFVQGAKYF

v_gene: TRBV18
j_gene: TRBJ2-5
len: 15
CDR3aa: CASSPKAGVTETQYF

v_gene: TRBV6-5
j_gene: TRBJ2-7
len: 12
CDR3aa: CASRGQVYEQYF

v_gene: TRBV18
j_gene: TRBJ1-1
len: 15
CDR3aa: CASSPGPGVNTEAFF

v_gene: TRBV7-8
j_gene: TRBJ2-1
len: 17
CDR3aa: CASSFRTSGRYNNEQFF

v_gene: TRBV11-3
j_gene: TRBJ2-7
len: 14
CDR3aa: CASSFGDRTGEQYF

v_gene: TRBV5-6
j_gene: TRBJ2-1
len: 13
CDR3aa: CASSPLADNEQFF

v_gene: TRBV28
j_gene: TRBJ2-7
len: 14
CDR3aa: CASSSSGTGPLTNF

v_gene: TRBV7-9
j_gene: TRBJ1-4
len: 14
CDR3aa: CASSLGGFGEKLFF

v_gene: TRBV6-5
j_gene: TRBJ2-7
len: 14
CDR3aa: CASKLAGVSYEQYF

v_gene: TRBV5-1
j_gene: TRBJ2-3
len: 15
CDR3aa: CASSTPVLDADTQYF

v_gene: TRBV4-3
j_gene: TRBJ1-1
len: 14
CDR3aa: CASSHGQLNTEAFF

v_gene: TRBV5-1
j_gene: TRBJ2-2
len: 16
CDR3aa: CASSPRTGGSGGELFF

v_gene: TRBV9
j_gene: TRBJ2-1
len: 13
CDR3aa: CASSPVDRASLFF

v_gene: TRBV21-1
j_gene: TRBJ2-7
len: 16
CDR3aa: CASSKEVAGANYEQYF

v_gene: TRBV30
j_gene: TRBJ1-4
len: 16
CDR3aa: CAWSVDRETTNEKLFF

v_gene: TRBV11-2
j_gene: TRBJ2-7
len: 17
CDR3aa: CASSSGLAGGPSYEQYF

v_gene: TRBV20-1
j_gene: TRBJ2-7
len: 11
CDR3aa: CSAAVGYEQYF

v_gene: TRBV7-2
j_gene: TRBJ2-4
len: 13
CDR3aa: CASSLGGVDIQYF

v_gene: TRBV30
j_gene: TRBJ1-4
len: 14
CDR3aa: CAWSEGTGGEKLFF